Shown below are 27 T cell receptor beta chains from a single sample sequenced in a study of shared clonotypes between healthy human individuals. Measured with immunoSEQ multiplex PCR; TCRdb has only the in-frame clones, and not every one. The sample lists some 500,000 clones, about 96% occurring once. The specimen sequenced was naive CD4+ T cells sorted from blood. Subset here: CD45RA+ positively selected. The receptors were gathered from a woman aged 30 to 39 in good health.

The chain uses TRBV6-6 and TRBJ1-2; maybe TRBD1 (5 bases). Deletions cut 0 bases from V and 6 bases from J, with 8 bases between. CDR3 length: 13 amino acids. Germline V gives CDR1 MNHNY, CDR2 SVGAGI (reference sequence). CDR3 amino acids: CASSYSRGDGYTF. In DNA form, the CDR3 reads TGTGCCAGCAGTTACTCGAGGGGAGATGGCTACACCTTC.

The chain is built from TRBV9 and TRBJ2-3; 9 bases align to TRBD2. J gave up 5 bases and V 4 bases, and 8 bases lay outside the gene matches. The CDR3 consists of 15 residues. CDR1 and CDR2 from the germline V gene are SGDLS and YYNGEE. The CDR3 DNA sequence: TGTGCCAGCAGCAGGCGGGAGGGCCAAGGAGATACGCAGTATTTT. Amino acids: CASSRREGQGDTQYF.

CDR3 in amino acids: CASSLVSSAAYEQYF. DNA of the CDR3: TGTGCCAGCAGCTTGGTGTCTAGCGCGGCCTACGAGCAGTACTTC. This sequence joins TRBV5-5 and TRBJ2-7; maybe TRBD2 (6 bases). Trimming removed 0 bases from V and 2 bases from J, with 12 bases in between. Germline CDR1 is SGHKS and CDR2 is YYEKEE (reference sequence). The CDR3 spans 15 residues.

The chain has TRBV25-1 and TRBJ2-7; 8 bases are shared with TRBD2. Germline V gene lookup returns CDR1 MGHDK and CDR2 SYGVNS. J gave up 4 bases and V 4 bases, and 12 bases lay outside the gene matches. The CDR3 has 16 amino acids. CDR3 nucleotide sequence: TGTGCCAGCAGTGGGGGTTCGAAAGCGGGAGCGTACGAGCAGTACTTC. Translating it yields CASSGGSKAGAYEQYF.

The chain is built from TRBV28 and TRBJ2-5; 10 positions agree with TRBD1. Trimming at V came to 5 bases and at J to 8 bases, leaving 14 bases not matched to a gene. The CDR3 runs 16 residues. In germline, CDR1 is MDHEN, CDR2 SYDVKM. This CDR3 reads CASSIHSGTGASTQYF. CDR3 nucleotides: TGTGCCAGCAGTATACATTCCGGGACAGGGGCTTCCACCCAGTACTTC. Full variable domain (outside the CDR3, taken from reference TRBV28 and TRBJ2-5): DVKVTQSSRYLVKRTGEKVFLECVQDMDHENMFWYRQDPGLGLRLIYFSYDVKMKEKGDIPEGYSVSREKKERFSLILESASTNQTSMYLCASSIHSGTGASTQYFGPGTRLLVL.

V and J are TRBV6-1 and TRBJ2-6; the D gene is possibly TRBD2 (6 bases). The V end was cut by 8 bases, the J end by 1 base, with 12 bases between. The germline V gene has CDR1 MNHNS and CDR2 SASEGT. There are 15 residues in the CDR3. CDR3 residues: CASRREVSGANVLTF. The CDR3 coding sequence is TGTGCCAGCCGCAGGGAGGTTTCTGGGGCCAACGTCCTGACTTTC.

V gene TRBV7-9 combines with J gene TRBJ2-1; tentatively, D is TRBD2 (7 bases). Germline loops: CDR1 SEHNR, CDR2 FQNEAQ (reference sequence). Trimming cost V 5 bases and J 2 bases, with 16 bases left between them. This CDR3 is 16 amino acids long. The CDR3 region is CASSPTRGTTYNEQFF. In DNA, the CDR3 is TGTGCCAGCAGCCCCACGAGGGGGACTACCTACAATGAGCAGTTCTTC.

The J gene is TRBJ2-7, the V gene TRBV28; maybe TRBD1 (6 bases). The CDR3 extends over 14 amino acids. Germline CDR1 reads MDHEN; CDR2 reads SYDVKM. Trimming took 6 bases from V and 0 from J, leaving 12 bases between them. CDR3 DNA sequence: TGTGCCAGCAGGACGGGACACAGCTCCTACGAGCAGTACTTC. As protein: CASRTGHSSYEQYF. Full variable domain (missing parts from reference TRBV28 and TRBJ2-7): DVKVTQSSRYLVKRTGEKVFLECVQDMDHENMFWYRQDPGLGLRLIYFSYDVKMKEKGDIPEGYSVSREKKERFSLILESASTNQTSMYLCASRTGHSSYEQYFGPGTRLTVT.

The table lists this clone with a count of one. This chain uses TRBV27 with TRBJ2-7; D unclear. The CDR3 spans 16 residues. Trimming stripped 5 bases from V and 0 bases from J, with 17 bases between. Per the germline V gene, CDR1 is MNHEY and CDR2 is SMNVEV (reference sequence). The CDR3 DNA is TGTGCCAGCAGTCCACAGCGACAAACGAGCTCCTACGAGCAGTACTTC. It specifies CASSPQRQTSSYEQYF.

The chain uses TRBV5-8 and TRBJ2-3; D not certain. V shed 7 bases and J shed 3 bases, with 6 bases lying between them. This CDR3 comprises 11 residues. Germline-derived CDR1 and CDR2 are SGHTS and YDEGEE. CDR3 region: CASLKTDTQYF. For the CDR3, the DNA is TGTGCCAGCTTGAAGACAGATACGCAGTATTTT.

The chain links TRBV19 to TRBJ1-2, with D tentatively TRBD1 (6 bases). This CDR3 comprises 15 residues. Trimming pared 7 bases from V and 4 bases from J, leaving 19 bases between. Germline CDR1 and CDR2: LNHDA and SQIVND (reference sequence). The CDR3 DNA is TGTGCCAGTACCCTAGGGGGAAAAATAACCTATGGCTACACCTTC. This gives the protein CASTLGGKITYGYTF. The whole variable domain, remainder taken from reference TRBV19 and TRBJ1-2, is DGGITQSPKYLFRKEGQNVTLSCEQNLNHDAMYWYRQDPGQGLRLIYYSQIVNDFQKGDIAEGYSVSREKKESFPLTVTSAQKNPTAFYLCASTLGGKITYGYTFGSGTRLTVV.

CDR3 amino acids: CASSALGQGRSEAFF. DNA for the CDR3: TGTGCCAGCAGCGCCCTTGGACAGGGACGGAGTGAAGCTTTCTTT. The chain uses TRBV6-5 and TRBJ1-1; 8 nucleotides match TRBD1. The CDR3 spans 15 residues. Germline CDR1 reads MNHEY; CDR2 reads SVGAGI. V shed 6 bases, J shed 7 bases, and the junction held 13 bases outside the gene matches.

The V call is TRBV27, the J call TRBJ1-5; D is perhaps TRBD1 (5 bases). Looked up from germline, CDR1 is MNHEY and CDR2 is SMNVEV (reference sequence). This CDR3 is 16 amino acids long. V was pared by 4 bases and J by 9 bases, with 22 bases between. CDR3 amino acids: CASSSLAWVGLWPQHF. CDR3 DNA sequence: TGTGCCAGCAGTTCCCTCGCGTGGGTGGGACTTTGGCCCCAGCATTTT.

The chain recombines TRBV4-1 with TRBJ2-7; 8 bases fit TRBD1. Germline trimming cut 2 bases from V and 7 bases from J; bases unmatched to any gene: 10. Germline V gene data show CDR1 as MGHRA and CDR2 as YSYEKL. The length of the CDR3 is 15 residues. The CDR3 is CASSQSGQGGGEQYF. The CDR3 DNA sequence: TGCGCCAGCAGCCAATCTGGACAGGGTGGAGGTGAGCAGTACTTC.

This chain uses TRBV18 with TRBJ1-4; TRBD1 matches at 7 bases. This CDR3 comprises 14 residues. Trimming took 4 bases from V and 15 from J; bases not matched to a gene: 14. Per the germline V gene, CDR1 is KGHSH and CDR2 is LQKENI. In DNA, the CDR3 is TGTGCCAGCTCACTAATGAATACAGGGGAGACGTTGTTTTTT. Translating it yields CASSLMNTGETLFF.

The rearrangement joins TRBV4-1 to TRBJ2-7; tentative D call: TRBD1 (5 bases). This CDR3 is 15 amino acids long. Trimming pared 4 bases from V and 0 bases from J, leaving 13 bases between. Germline V lookup: CDR1 MGHRA, CDR2 YSYEKL. For the CDR3, the DNA is TGCGCCAGCAGCCTGGGGCGGATCAGCTCCTACGAGCAGTACTTC. It encodes CASSLGRISSYEQYF.

V gene TRBV5-1 combines with J gene TRBJ2-7; 9 positions match TRBD2. The CDR3 runs to 14 residues. With V trimmed by 2 bases and J by 3 bases, 3 bases remained unmatched. Germline CDR1 is SGHRS and CDR2 is YFSETQ. This chain's CDR3 is CASSFLAGSYEQYF. The CDR3 region has the DNA TGCGCCAGCAGCTTCCTAGCGGGGAGCTACGAGCAGTACTTC. Looking up the rest from reference TRBV5-1 and TRBJ2-7 gives the full variable domain: KAGVTQTPRYLIKTRGQQVTLSCSPISGHRSVSWYQQTPGQGLQFLFEYFSETQRNKGNFPGRFSGRQFSNSRSEMNVSTLELGDSALYLCASSFLAGSYEQYFGPGTRLTVT.

CDR3 protein: CASSLAVGTTDTQYF. DNA of the CDR3: TGTGCCAGCAGCTTGGCCGTGGGGACCACAGATACGCAGTATTTT. The chain uses TRBV5-4 and TRBJ2-3; D may be TRBD1 or TRBD2 (5 bases each). V was cut by 0 bases and J by 2 bases, with 10 bases left in between. Germline V CDR1 and CDR2: SGHNT, YYREEE (reference sequence). This CDR3 is 15 amino acids long.

The chain uses TRBV27 and TRBJ2-3, with D possibly TRBD2 on 5 matching bases. Trimming shortened V by 0 bases and J by 4 bases, and 8 bases separated the two germline ends. This CDR3 has 14 residues. CDR1 and CDR2 (germline): MNHEY, SMNVEV (reference sequence). CDR3 amino acids: CASSLSYGADTQYF. DNA for the CDR3: TGTGCCAGCAGTTTATCGTACGGGGCAGATACGCAGTATTTT.

The chain is built from TRBV9 and TRBJ2-1; the match to TRBD2 covers 8 bases. This CDR3 has 14 residues. V trimming: 0 bases; J trimming: 7 bases; junction bases outside the gene matches: 3. In germline, CDR1 is SGDLS, CDR2 YYNGEE. The CDR3: CASSVVGGRNEQFF. CDR3 bases: TGTGCCAGCAGCGTAGTGGGCGGGAGGAATGAGCAGTTCTTC.

The V and J genes are TRBV9 and TRBJ2-1; D call uncertain. The CDR3 sequence is 15 residues long. V was cut by 4 bases and J by 8 bases, with 19 bases left in between. Germline V gene sequence: CDR1 SGDLS, CDR2 YYNGEE. For the CDR3, the DNA is TGTGCCAGCAGCCTCGGTAAGACCCGGTCCCATGAGCAGTTCTTC. Translation: CASSLGKTRSHEQFF.

The rearrangement links TRBV7-6 to TRBJ1-5, with TRBD1 matching 7 bases. The ends lost 11 bases at V and 2 bases at J; junction bases unmatched: 9. The CDR3 loop spans 14 amino acids. The germline CDR1 and CDR2 sequences are SGHVS and FNYEAQ. This CDR3 reads CAGDQGVGNQPQHF. Written as DNA, the CDR3 is TGTGCCGGGGACCAGGGGGTCGGCAATCAGCCCCAGCATTTT.

Points on this clone: The same CDR3 is also encoded by other DNA sequences in this sample. The genes are TRBV28 and TRBJ1-2, with D hard to call. The V end was cut by 1 base, the J end by 2 bases, with 8 bases between. Looked up from germline, CDR1 is MDHEN and CDR2 is SYDVKM. This CDR3 contains 14 residues. The CDR3, as DNA: TGTGCCAGCAGTTTATCCGGCAGGAACTATGGCTACACCTTC. Translation gives CASSLSGRNYGYTF.

The genes are TRBV13 and TRBJ2-7, with 8 nucleotides matching TRBD2. The V gene end was trimmed by 3 bases and the J gene end by 4 bases; junction bases not matched to a gene: 2. The CDR3 runs 13 residues. The germline V gene encodes CDR1 PRHDT and CDR2 FYEKMQ (reference sequence). CDR3 sequence: CASSLAGGYEQYF. The CDR3 coding sequence is TGTGCCAGCAGCTTGGCGGGAGGATACGAGCAGTACTTC.

J is TRBJ2-7 and V is TRBV5-1, with unresolved D. The CDR3 runs 13 residues. Per germline, CDR1 SGHRS and CDR2 YFSETQ. Trimming removed 4 bases from V and 0 bases from J, with 8 bases in between. The CDR3 here is CASSVGYSYEQYF. CDR3 nucleotide sequence: TGCGCCAGCAGCGTAGGATACTCCTACGAGCAGTACTTC.

The chain links TRBV7-7 to TRBJ2-7; D tentatively fits TRBD1 or TRBD2 (6 bases each). Germline assignment: CDR1 SSHAT and CDR2 FNYEAQ (reference sequence). Trimming took 3 bases from V and 2 from J, leaving 14 bases between them. The CDR3 has 15 amino acids. The DNA of the CDR3 is TGTGCCAGCAGCTTGGGGCCGGGGGACACCTACGAGCAGTACTTC. It translates to CASSLGPGDTYEQYF.

The CDR3: CASSSNAGTGGYEQYF. The CDR3, as DNA: TGCGCCAGCAGCTCGAATGCGGGGACAGGAGGCTACGAGCAGTACTTC. The V gene is TRBV5-1, the J gene TRBJ2-7; 8 bases match TRBD1. J gave up 3 bases and V 3 bases, and 11 bases lay outside the gene matches. This CDR3 has 16 amino acids. Germline CDR1 SGHRS, CDR2 YFSETQ.